The rows below give T cell receptor beta chains drawn from one sample of a study of OX40 agonist ivuxolimab in advanced cancers. Repertoires were generated with immunoSEQ multiplex PCR, while TCRdb's copy carries only in-frame clones and drops some. Counted here are approximately 40,000 clones, around three quarters occurring once; the ten biggest clones make up roughly 4%. The sample here was CD4+ or CD8+ T cells sorted from blood, taken in a trial of the OX40 agonist ivuxolimab. Source of these receptors: an adult with an advanced solid tumor such as melanoma, head and neck, liver or kidney cancer. Both conserved end residues are trimmed from each CDR3. The order of the fields is J gene, V gene, CDR3 protein.

TRBJ1-5 TRBV7-6 ASSLESGLGGNQPQH
TRBJ2-7 TRBV5-5 ASSPLRGQGTLSYEQY
TRBJ2-3 TRBV2 ASSERGRLATSSDTQY
TRBJ1-5 TRBV18 ASSPGGAYSNQPQH
TRBJ1-1 TRBV2 ASLQRQGAGEAF
TRBJ2-2 TRBV18 ASSQQGARNTGELF
TRBJ1-2 TRBV11-2 ASSLLGLGDYGYT
TRBJ1-3 TRBV2 ASSEQGQFSGNTIY
TRBJ2-1 TRBV7-9 ASSRFLGDEQF
TRBJ1-1 TRBV7-3 ASSATGTNTEAF
TRBJ1-6 TRBV6-5 ASSKEGSNSPLH
TRBJ2-3 TRBV1 TSSLQPGLAGGPDFTDTQY
TRBJ1-5 TRBV6-1 ASSPMTGSNQPQH
TRBJ1-2 TRBV5-4 ASSLEAGPLGYT
TRBJ2-5 TRBV5-1 ASSLEQGEETQY
TRBJ2-5 TRBV19 ASSPDGGEGETQY
TRBJ2-1 TRBV7-8 ASSPREAMNNEQF
TRBJ2-5 TRBV7-7 ASSRGTEMKVETQY
TRBJ1-1 TRBV28 ASSPRRNFNTEAF
TRBJ2-5 TRBV6-1 ASSDRGRPQETQY
TRBJ1-6 TRBV6-1 ASIGGNSYNSPLH
TRBJ1-2 TRBV9 ASSADREGRYGYT
TRBJ2-7 TRBV28 ASRDGTLPEQY
TRBJ1-6 TRBV10-3 AISESTGANSPLH
TRBJ2-3 TRBV5-8 ASSWEADTQY
TRBJ1-2 TRBV7-9 ASSPDTYYGYT
TRBJ1-2 TRBV28 ASSSPKNRVANYGYT
TRBJ2-2 TRBV7-6 ASSLVSAGVNTGELF
TRBJ1-1 TRBV14 ASSPQLANTEAF
TRBJ1-2 TRBV30 AWGAGPGYGYT
TRBJ1-4 TRBV28 ASSSRLGGNEKLF
TRBJ2-3 TRBV25-1 ASSGYRGRTDTQY
TRBJ1-6 TRBV2 ASNPTGASNSPLH
TRBJ1-4 TRBV5-1 ASRTGINEKLF
TRBJ1-6 TRBV4-1 ASSQDPRTGRNSPLH
TRBJ2-1 TRBV7-2 ASSSMGHSEQF
TRBJ2-1 TRBV29-1 STWSGVEQF
TRBJ1-5 TRBV11-1 ASSSDRGQPQH
TRBJ2-5 TRBV14 ASSQGSLRQETQY
TRBJ2-3 TRBV4-3 ASSQDYSGRAGVTDTQY
TRBJ2-3 TRBV30 AWRSGPTSTDTQY
TRBJ1-4 TRBV7-2 ASSFGTLAEKLF
TRBJ1-3 TRBV7-9 ASSLKGPGNTIY
TRBJ2-5 TRBV21-1 ASSKAQETQY
TRBJ2-7 TRBV7-2 ASSFSGGTYEQY
TRBJ1-2 TRBV6-5 ASNAGGRGYT
TRBJ2-3 TRBV5-1 ASTEHSTDTQY
TRBJ2-7 TRBV18 ASSPPVRNEQY
TRBJ1-6 TRBV25-1 ASTEGDTKVAPLH
TRBJ2-1 TRBV7-9 ASSLAWPKGFYNEQF
TRBJ1-1 TRBV28 ASSPWDRVLAF
TRBJ2-1 TRBV27 ASSRPGSYNEQF
TRBJ2-3 TRBV5-1 ASSLEVGAGTDTQY
TRBJ2-5 TRBV4-1 ASSQDRLVLETQY